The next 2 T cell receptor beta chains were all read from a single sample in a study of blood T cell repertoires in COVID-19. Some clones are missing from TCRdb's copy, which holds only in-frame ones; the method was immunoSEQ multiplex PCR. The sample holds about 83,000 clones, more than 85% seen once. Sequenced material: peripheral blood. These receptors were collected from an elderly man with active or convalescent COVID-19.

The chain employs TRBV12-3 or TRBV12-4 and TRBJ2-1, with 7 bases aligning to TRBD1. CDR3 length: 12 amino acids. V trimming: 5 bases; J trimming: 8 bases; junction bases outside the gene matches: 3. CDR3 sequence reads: CASSVQGDEQFF. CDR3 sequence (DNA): TGTGCCAGCAGTGTGCAGGGGGATGAGCAGTTCTTC.

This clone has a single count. Here the CDR3 reads CASSPGQGSYEQYV. As DNA, the CDR3 is TGTGCCAGCTCACCGGGACAGGGGAGCTACGAGCAGTACGTC. The chain uses TRBV18 and TRBJ2-7, with TRBD1 matching over 10 bases. Germline V gene sequence: CDR1 KGHSH, CDR2 LQKENI. This CDR3 has 14 amino acids. Unmatched junction bases numbered 2, after V lost 3 bases and J lost 3 bases.